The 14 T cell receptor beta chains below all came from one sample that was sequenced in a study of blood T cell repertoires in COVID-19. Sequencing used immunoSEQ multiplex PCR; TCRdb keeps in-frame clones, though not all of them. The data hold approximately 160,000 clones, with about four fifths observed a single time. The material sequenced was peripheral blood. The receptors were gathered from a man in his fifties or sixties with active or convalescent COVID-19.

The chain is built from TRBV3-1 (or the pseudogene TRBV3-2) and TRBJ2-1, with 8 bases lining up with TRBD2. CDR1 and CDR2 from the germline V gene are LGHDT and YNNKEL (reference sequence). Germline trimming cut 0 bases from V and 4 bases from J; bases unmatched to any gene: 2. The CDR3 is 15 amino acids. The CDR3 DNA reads TGTGCCAGCAGCCAAGACGGCGGGAGGTACAATGAGCAGTTCTTC. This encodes CASSQDGGRYNEQFF.

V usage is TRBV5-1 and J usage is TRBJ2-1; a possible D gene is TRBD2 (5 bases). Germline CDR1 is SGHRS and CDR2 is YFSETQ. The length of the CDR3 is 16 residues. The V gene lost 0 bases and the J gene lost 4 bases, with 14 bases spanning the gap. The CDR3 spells CASSLAEGPRYNEQFF. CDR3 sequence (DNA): TGCGCCAGCAGCTTGGCAGAGGGCCCTCGATACAATGAGCAGTTCTTC.

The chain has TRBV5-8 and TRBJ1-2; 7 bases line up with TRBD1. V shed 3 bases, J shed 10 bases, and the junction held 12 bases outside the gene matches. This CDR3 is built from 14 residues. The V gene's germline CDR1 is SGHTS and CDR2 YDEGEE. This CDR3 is CASSSRPRGQNYTF. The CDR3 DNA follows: TGTGCCAGCAGCTCGAGACCCAGGGGACAGAACTACACCTTC.

Here the CDR3 DNA reads TGTGCCAGCAGTCCACAGGATAACACTGAAGCTTTCTTT. As protein: CASSPQDNTEAFF. The rearrangement uses TRBV6-5 and TRBJ1-1, with a weak D call TRBD1 (5 bases). Germline CDR1 reads MNHEY; CDR2 reads SVGAGI. V lost 5 bases and J lost 2, with 9 bases in between. The CDR3 is 13 amino acids.

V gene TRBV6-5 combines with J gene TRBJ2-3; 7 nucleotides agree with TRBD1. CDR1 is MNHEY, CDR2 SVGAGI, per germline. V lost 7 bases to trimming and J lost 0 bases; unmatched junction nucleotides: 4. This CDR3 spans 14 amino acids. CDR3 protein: CASKTGPSTDTQYF. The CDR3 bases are TGTGCCAGCAAGACAGGGCCAAGCACAGATACGCAGTATTTT.

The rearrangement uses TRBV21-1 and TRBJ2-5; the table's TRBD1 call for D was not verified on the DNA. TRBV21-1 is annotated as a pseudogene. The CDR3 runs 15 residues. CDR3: CASSPSKDRQETQYF. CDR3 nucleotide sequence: TGTGCCAGCAGCCCATCCAAGGACAGACAAGAGACCCAGTACTTC.

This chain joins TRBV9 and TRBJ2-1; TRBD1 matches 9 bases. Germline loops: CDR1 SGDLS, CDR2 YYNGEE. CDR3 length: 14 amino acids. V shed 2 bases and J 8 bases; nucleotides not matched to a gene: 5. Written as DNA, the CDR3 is TGTGCCAGCAGCGTCCGGACAGGGGATGATGAGCAGTTCTTC. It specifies CASSVRTGDDEQFF.

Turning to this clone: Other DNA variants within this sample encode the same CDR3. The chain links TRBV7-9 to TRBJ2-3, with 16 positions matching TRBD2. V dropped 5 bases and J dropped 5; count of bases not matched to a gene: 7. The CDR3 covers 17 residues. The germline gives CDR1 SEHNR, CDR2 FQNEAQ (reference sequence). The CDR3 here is CASSPGLAGGPGDTQYF. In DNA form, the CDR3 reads TGTGCCAGCAGCCCGGGACTAGCGGGAGGGCCAGGAGATACGCAGTATTTT.

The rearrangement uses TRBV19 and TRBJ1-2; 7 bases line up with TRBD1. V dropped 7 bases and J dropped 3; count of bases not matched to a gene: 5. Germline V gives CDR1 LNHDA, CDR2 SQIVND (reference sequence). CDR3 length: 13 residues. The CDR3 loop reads CASNQGQHYGYTF. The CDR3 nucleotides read TGTGCCAGTAATCAGGGACAGCACTATGGCTACACCTTC. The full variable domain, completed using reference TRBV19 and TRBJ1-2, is DGGITQSPKYLFRKEGQNVTLSCEQNLNHDAMYWYRQDPGQGLRLIYYSQIVNDFQKGDIAEGYSVSREKKESFPLTVTSAQKNPTAFYLCASNQGQHYGYTFGSGTRLTVV.

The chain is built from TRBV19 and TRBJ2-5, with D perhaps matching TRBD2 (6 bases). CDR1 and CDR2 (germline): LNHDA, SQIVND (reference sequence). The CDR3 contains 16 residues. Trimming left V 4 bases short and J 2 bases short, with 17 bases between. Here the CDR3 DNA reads TGTGCCAGTAGTAGCCCCGCGGGCGGGACTCAAGAGACCCAGTACTTC. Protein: CASSSPAGGTQETQYF. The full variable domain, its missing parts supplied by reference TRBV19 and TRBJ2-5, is DGGITQSPKYLFRKEGQNVTLSCEQNLNHDAMYWYRQDPGQGLRLIYYSQIVNDFQKGDIAEGYSVSREKKESFPLTVTSAQKNPTAFYLCASSSPAGGTQETQYFGPGTRLLVL.

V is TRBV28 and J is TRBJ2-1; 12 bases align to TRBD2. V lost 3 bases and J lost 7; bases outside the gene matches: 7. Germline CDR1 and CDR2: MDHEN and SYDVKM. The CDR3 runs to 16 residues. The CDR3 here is CASSFQTSGSRNEQFF. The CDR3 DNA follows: TGTGCCAGCAGTTTCCAGACTAGCGGGAGTAGAAATGAGCAGTTCTTC.

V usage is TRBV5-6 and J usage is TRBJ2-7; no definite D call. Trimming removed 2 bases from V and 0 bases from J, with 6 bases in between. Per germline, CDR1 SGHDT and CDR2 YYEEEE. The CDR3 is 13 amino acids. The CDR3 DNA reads TGTGCCAGCAGCTTTGTGAGCTCCTACGAGCAGTACTTC. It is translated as CASSFVSSYEQYF.

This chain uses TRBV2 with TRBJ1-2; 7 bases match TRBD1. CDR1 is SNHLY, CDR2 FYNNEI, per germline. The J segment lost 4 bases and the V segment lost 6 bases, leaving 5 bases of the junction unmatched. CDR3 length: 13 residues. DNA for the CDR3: TGTGCCAGCAGGGGGGACAGTGGCTATGGCTACACCTTC. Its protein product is CASRGDSGYGYTF.

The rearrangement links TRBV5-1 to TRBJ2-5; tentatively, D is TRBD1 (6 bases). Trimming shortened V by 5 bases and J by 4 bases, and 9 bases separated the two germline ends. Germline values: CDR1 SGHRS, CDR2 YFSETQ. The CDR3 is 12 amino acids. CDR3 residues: CASRQGTETQYF. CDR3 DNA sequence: TGCGCCAGCAGACAGGGCACAGAGACCCAGTACTTC.